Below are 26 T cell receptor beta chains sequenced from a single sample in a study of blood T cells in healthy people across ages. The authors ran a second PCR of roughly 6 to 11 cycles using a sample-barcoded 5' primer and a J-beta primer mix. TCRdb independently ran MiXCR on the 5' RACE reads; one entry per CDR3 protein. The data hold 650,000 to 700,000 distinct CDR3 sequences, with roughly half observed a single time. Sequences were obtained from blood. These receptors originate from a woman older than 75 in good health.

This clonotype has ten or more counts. The CDR3 nucleotides are TGTGCCAGCAGCTTAAAGAGGGTTGGGGCCAACGTCCTGACTTTC. It codes for CASSLKRVGANVLTF. The chain has TRBV7-9 and TRBJ2-6, with D possibly being TRBD2 (5 bases). The germline V gene encodes CDR1 SEHNR and CDR2 FQNEAQ (reference sequence). Trimming shortened V by 2 bases and J by 3 bases, and 8 bases separated the two germline ends. The CDR3 consists of 15 residues. The full variable domain, completed using reference TRBV7-9 and TRBJ2-6, is DTGVSQNPRHKITKRGQNVTFRCDPISEHNRLYWYRQTLGQGPEFLTYFQNEAQLEKSRLLSDRFSAERPKGSFSTLEIQRTEQGDSAMYLCASSLKRVGANVLTFGAGSRLTVL.

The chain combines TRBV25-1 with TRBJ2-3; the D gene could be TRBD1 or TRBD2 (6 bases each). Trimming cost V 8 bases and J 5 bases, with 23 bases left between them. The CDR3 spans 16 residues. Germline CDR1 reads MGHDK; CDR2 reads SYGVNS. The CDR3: CASLGGGRGGGDTQYF. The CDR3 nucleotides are TGTGCCAGCCTTGGAGGCGGCAGGGGAGGTGGAGATACGCAGTATTTT.

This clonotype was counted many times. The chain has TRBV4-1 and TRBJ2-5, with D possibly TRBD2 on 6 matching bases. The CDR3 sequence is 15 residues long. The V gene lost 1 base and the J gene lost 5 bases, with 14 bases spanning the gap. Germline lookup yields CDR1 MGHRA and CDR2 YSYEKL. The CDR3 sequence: CASSQVGGLGETQYF. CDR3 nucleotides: TGCGCCAGCAGCCAAGTTGGAGGGCTGGGGGAGACCCAGTACTTC.

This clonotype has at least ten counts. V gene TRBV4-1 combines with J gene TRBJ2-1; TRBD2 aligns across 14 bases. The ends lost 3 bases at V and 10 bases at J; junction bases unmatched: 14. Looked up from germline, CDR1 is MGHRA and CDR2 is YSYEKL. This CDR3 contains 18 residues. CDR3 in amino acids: CASSQDPLGLAGVDEQFF. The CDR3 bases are TGCGCCAGCAGCCAGGATCCCCTGGGACTAGCGGGAGTTGACGAGCAGTTCTTC.

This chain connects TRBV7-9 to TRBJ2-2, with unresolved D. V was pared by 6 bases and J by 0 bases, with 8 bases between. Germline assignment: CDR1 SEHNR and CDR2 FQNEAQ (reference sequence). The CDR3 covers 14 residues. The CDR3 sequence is CASRSPANTGELFF. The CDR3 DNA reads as TGTGCCAGCAGAAGTCCGGCGAACACCGGGGAGCTGTTTTTT.

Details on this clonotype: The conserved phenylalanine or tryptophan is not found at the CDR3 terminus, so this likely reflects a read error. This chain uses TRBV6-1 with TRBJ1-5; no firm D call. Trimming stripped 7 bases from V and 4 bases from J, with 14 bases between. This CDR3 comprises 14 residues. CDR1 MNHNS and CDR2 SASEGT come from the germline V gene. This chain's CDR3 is CASIPGIGNQPQHL. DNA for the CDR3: TGTGCCAGCATTCCCGGGATCGGGAATCAGCCCCAGCATCTT.

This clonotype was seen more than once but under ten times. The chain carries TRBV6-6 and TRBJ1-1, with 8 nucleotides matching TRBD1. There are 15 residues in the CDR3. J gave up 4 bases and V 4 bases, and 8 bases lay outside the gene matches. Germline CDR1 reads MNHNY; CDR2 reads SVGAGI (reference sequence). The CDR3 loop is CASSSRDRGFTEAFF. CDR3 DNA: TGTGCCAGCAGTTCCCGTGACAGGGGATTCACTGAAGCTTTCTTT.

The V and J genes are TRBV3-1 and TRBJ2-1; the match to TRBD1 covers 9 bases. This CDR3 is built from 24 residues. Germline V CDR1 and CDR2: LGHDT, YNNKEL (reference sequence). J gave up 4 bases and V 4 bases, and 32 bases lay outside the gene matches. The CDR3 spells CASSLGGGTGQGKGSGGNYNEQFF. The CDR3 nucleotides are TGTGCCAGCAGCCTAGGAGGGGGGACGGGACAGGGTAAAGGTTCTGGGGGTAATTACAATGAGCAGTTCTTC.

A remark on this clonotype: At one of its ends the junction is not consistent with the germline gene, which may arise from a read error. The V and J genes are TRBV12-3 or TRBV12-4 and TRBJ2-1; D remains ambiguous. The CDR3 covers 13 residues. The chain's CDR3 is CACSFLGPNEQFF. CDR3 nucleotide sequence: TGTGCCTGCAGTTTTTTAGGCCCCAATGAGCAGTTCTTC.

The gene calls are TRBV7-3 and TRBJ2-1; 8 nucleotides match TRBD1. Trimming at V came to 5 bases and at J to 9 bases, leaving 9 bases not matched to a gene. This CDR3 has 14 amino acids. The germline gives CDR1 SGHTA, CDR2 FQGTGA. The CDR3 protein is CASSADRVGAEQFF. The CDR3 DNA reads TGTGCCAGCAGCGCGGACAGGGTGGGGGCTGAGCAGTTCTTC.

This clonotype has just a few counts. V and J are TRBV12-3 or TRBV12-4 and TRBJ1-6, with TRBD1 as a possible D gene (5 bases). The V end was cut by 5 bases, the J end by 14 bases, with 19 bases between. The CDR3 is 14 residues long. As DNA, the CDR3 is TGTGCCAGCAGTATCCTGACGGGGGTAGCCACCCTCCACTTT. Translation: CASSILTGVATLHF.

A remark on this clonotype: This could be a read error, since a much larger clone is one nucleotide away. The CDR3 loop reads CATLRIGQYF. CDR3 coding DNA: TGTGCCACCCTTCGTATTGGGCAGTACTTC. The rearrangement uses TRBV28 and TRBJ2-5; D remains ambiguous. This CDR3 has 10 amino acids. The germline V gene has CDR1 MDHEN and CDR2 SYDVKM. Trimming left V 10 bases short and J 11 bases short, with 14 bases between. The variable domain in full, completed from reference TRBV28 and TRBJ2-5, reads DVKVTQSSRYLVKRTGEKVFLECVQDMDHENMFWYRQDPGLGLRLIYFSYDVKMKEKGDIPEGYSVSREKKERFSLILESASTNQTSMYLCATLRIGQYFGPGTRLLVL.

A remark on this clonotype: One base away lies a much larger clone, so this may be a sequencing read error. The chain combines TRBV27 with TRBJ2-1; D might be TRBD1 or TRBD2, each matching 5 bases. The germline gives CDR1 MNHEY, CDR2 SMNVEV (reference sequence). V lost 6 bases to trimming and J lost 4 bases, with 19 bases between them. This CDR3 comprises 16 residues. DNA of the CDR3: TGTGCCAGCAGGGCTTATTCCGGGACGATATACAATGAGCAGTTCTTC. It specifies CASRAYSGTIYNEQFF.

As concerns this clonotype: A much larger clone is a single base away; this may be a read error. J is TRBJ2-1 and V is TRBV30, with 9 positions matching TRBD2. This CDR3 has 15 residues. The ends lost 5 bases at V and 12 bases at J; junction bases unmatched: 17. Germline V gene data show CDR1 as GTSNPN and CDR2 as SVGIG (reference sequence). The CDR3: CAWFPQGGRGDGQFF. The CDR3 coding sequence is TGTGCCTGGTTTCCCCAGGGCGGGAGGGGAGATGGGCAGTTCTTC.

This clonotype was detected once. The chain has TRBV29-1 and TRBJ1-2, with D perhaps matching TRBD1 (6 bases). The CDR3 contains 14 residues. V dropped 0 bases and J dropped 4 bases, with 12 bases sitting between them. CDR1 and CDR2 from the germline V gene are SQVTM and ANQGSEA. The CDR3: CSVEDPGQIYGYTF. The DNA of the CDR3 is TGCAGCGTTGAAGACCCCGGACAGATCTATGGCTACACCTTC.

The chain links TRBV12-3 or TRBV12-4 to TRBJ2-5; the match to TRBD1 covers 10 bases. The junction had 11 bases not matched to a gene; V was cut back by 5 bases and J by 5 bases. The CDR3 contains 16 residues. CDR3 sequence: CASSPRDRGTRETQYF. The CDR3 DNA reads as TGTGCCAGCAGTCCACGGGACAGGGGAACGAGGGAGACCCAGTACTTC.

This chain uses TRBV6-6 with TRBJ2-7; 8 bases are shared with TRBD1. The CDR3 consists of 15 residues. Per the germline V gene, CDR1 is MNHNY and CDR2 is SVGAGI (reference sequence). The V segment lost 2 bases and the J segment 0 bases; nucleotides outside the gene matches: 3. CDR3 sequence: CASSYIDRGSYEQYF. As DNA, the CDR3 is TGTGCCAGCAGTTACATCGACAGGGGCTCCTACGAGCAGTACTTC.

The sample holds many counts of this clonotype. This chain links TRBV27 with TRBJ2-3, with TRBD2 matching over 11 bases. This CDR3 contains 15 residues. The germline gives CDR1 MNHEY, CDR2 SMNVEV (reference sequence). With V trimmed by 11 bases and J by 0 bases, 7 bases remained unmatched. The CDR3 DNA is TGTGCCTCGCGTAGCGGGAGGGGTAGCACAGATACGCAGTATTTT. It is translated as CASRSGRGSTDTQYF.

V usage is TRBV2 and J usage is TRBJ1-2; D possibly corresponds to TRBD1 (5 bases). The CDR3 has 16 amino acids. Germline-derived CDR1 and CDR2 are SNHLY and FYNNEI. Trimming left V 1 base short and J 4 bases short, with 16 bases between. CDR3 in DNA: TGTGCCAGCAGTGAAGAGTCAGGGCCATTTTTCTATGGCTACACCTTC. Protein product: CASSEESGPFFYGYTF.

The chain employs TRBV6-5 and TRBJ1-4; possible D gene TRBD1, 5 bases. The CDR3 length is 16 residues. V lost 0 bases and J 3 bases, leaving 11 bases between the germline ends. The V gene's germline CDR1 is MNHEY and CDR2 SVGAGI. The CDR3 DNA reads TGTGCCAGCAGTTACTCCCCAGGGCTGGCTAATGAAAAACTGTTTTTT. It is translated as CASSYSPGLANEKLFF.

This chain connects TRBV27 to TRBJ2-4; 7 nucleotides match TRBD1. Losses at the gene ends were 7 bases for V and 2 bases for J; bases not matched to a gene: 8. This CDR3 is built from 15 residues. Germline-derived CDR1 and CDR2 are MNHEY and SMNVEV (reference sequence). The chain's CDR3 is CASTGAGGTKNIQYF. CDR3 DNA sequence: TGTGCCAGCACCGGGGCAGGGGGAACCAAAAACATTCAGTACTTC.

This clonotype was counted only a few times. CDR3 sequence: CASIQSTGELFF. The CDR3 nucleotides read TGTGCCAGCATCCAATCCACCGGGGAGCTGTTTTTT. V gene TRBV12-3 or TRBV12-4 combines with J gene TRBJ2-2; no firm D call. There are 12 residues in the CDR3. V lost 7 bases and J 4 bases, leaving 7 bases between the germline ends.

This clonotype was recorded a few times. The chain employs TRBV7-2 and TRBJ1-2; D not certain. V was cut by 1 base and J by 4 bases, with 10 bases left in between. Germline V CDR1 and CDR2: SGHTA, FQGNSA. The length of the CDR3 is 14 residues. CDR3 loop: CASSLDPGLYGYTF. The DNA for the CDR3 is TGTGCCAGCAGCTTAGATCCCGGGCTCTATGGCTACACCTTC.

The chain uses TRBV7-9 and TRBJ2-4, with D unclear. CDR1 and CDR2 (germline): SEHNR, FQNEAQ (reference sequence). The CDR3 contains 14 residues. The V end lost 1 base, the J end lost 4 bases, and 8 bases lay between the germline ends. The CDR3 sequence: CASSLGVEKNIQYF. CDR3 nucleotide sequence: TGTGCCAGCAGCTTAGGGGTTGAGAAAAACATTCAGTACTTC.

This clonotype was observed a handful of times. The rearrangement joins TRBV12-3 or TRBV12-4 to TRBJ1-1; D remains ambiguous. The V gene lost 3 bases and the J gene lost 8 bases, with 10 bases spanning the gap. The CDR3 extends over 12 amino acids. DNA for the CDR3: TGTGCCAGCAGTTTGTTGCGGCAAGAAGCTTTCTTT. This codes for CASSLLRQEAFF.

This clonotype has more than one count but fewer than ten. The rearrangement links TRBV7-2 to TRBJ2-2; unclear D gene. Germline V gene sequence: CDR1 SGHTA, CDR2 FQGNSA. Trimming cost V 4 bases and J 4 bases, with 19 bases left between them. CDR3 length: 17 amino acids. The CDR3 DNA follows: TGTGCCAGCAGCTCCCTCCCGCGCCTGGATGGCACCGGGGAGCTGTTTTTT. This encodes CASSSLPRLDGTGELFF.